The next 17 T cell receptor beta chains were all read from a single sample in a study of human T cells and chemical hapten exposure. TCRdb independently ran MiXCR on the RACE reads; one entry per CDR3 protein. The table has 95,000 to 150,000 distinct CDR3 sequences, 12% to 15% seen once; the top ten hold about 0.85%. The time point is: patch test 1, 2 weeks after DPC sensitization. Described treatment: therapeutic diphenylcyclopropenone sensitization with weekly scalp DPC. Specimen: whole blood, collected in connection with sensitization to the hapten diphenylcyclopropenone (DPC). Source of these receptors: a man aged 18 to 30 with alopecia areata. Some clones in this sample may be carry-over from other donors' samples.

This chain connects TRBV20-1 to TRBJ1-5, with D possibly matching TRBD1 (5 bases). CDR3 length: 15 residues. V gave up 0 bases and J gave up 3 bases, with 12 bases separating them. CDR1 is DFQATT and CDR2 is SNEGSKA in the germline V gene (reference sequence). The CDR3 bases are TGCAGTGCTAGAGATCCGGCAGGGTTCAATCAGCCCCAGCATTTT. Its translation is CSARDPAGFNQPQHF.

This chain joins TRBV4-2 and TRBJ2-7; TRBD2 matches at 13 bases. CDR3 length: 15 residues. With 2 bases clipped from V and 5 bases from J, the junction kept 3 bases outside the gene matches. The germline V gene has CDR1 LGHNA and CDR2 YNFKEQ. The CDR3 sequence is CASSQTSGGAHEQYF. The CDR3 DNA is TGTGCCAGCAGCCAAACTAGCGGGGGGGCCCACGAGCAGTACTTC.

This clonotype was seen a few times. CDR3 bases: TGTGCCAGCAGCTTAAGCCGCCCCTACAATGAGCAGTTCTTC. Its translation is CASSLSRPYNEQFF. The rearrangement links TRBV11-2 to TRBJ2-1; D unresolved. The length of the CDR3 is 14 residues. The V and J ends lost 2 bases and 2 bases respectively, with 7 bases between them. CDR1 and CDR2 (germline): SGHAT, FQNNGV.

A few counts support this clonotype. CDR3 amino acids: CASSRATGELFF. CDR3 sequence (DNA): TGTGCCAGCAGCCGTGCAACCGGGGAGCTGTTTTTT. V is TRBV7-2 and J is TRBJ2-2; the D is unclear. V lost 5 bases to trimming and J lost 5 bases, with 6 bases between them. Germline lookup yields CDR1 SGHTA and CDR2 FQGNSA. There are 12 residues in the CDR3.

This clonotype was counted only a few times. V and J are TRBV3-1 and TRBJ2-6, with 8 bases matching TRBD2. V shed 1 base and J 4 bases; nucleotides not matched to a gene: 6. This CDR3 is built from 17 residues. Germline V gene lookup returns CDR1 LGHDT and CDR2 YNNKEL (reference sequence). CDR3 amino acids: CASSQGPGGRGANVLTF. CDR3 sequence (DNA): TGTGCCAGCAGCCAAGGCCCGGGGGGGCGAGGGGCCAACGTCCTGACTTTC.

There are a few counts of this clonotype. J is TRBJ1-5 and V is TRBV7-2, with D uncertain. V lost 0 bases to trimming and J lost 2 bases, with 5 bases between them. Germline V lookup: CDR1 SGHTA, CDR2 FQGNSA. The CDR3 length is 14 residues. Here the CDR3 DNA reads TGTGCCAGCAGCTTAGCTTCTGGCAATCAGCCCCAGCATTTT. Residues: CASSLASGNQPQHF. The complete variable domain, with remaining parts taken from reference TRBV7-2 and TRBJ1-5, reads GAGVSQSPSNKVTEKGKDVELRCDPISGHTALYWYRQSLGQGLEFLIYFQGNSAPDKSGLPSDRFSAERTGGSVSTLTIQRTQQEDSAVYLCASSLASGNQPQHFGDGTRLSIL.

The DNA of the CDR3 is TGTGCCAGCTCACCAAGGATGGAGGGTCCCTCTGGAAACACCATATATTTT. It is translated as CASSPRMEGPSGNTIYF. V is TRBV18 and J is TRBJ1-3; D is ambiguous. CDR1 and CDR2 from the germline V gene are KGHSH and LQKENI. Trimming stripped 2 bases from V and 0 bases from J, with 14 bases between. The CDR3 consists of 17 residues.

The chain is built from TRBV9 and TRBJ1-4; D gene uncertain. Trimming took off 7 bases at V and 6 bases at J, with 16 bases between the two ends. The CDR3 totals 14 residues. Germline loops: CDR1 SGDLS, CDR2 YYNGEE. The DNA of the CDR3 is TGTGCCAGCCCCCTCAGAGCTTGGGATGAAAAACTGTTTTTT. It specifies CASPLRAWDEKLFF.

The rearrangement links TRBV6-1 to TRBJ1-2, with D unresolved. The CDR3 is made up of 14 amino acids. The germline gives CDR1 MNHNS, CDR2 SASEGT. The germline V and J ends were trimmed by 0 bases and 4 bases, with 9 bases remaining between them. In DNA, the CDR3 is TGTGCCAGCAGTGAAGCGATGACCTTCTATGGCTACACCTTC. Amino acids: CASSEAMTFYGYTF.

The chain joins TRBV11-1 to TRBJ2-7; no clear D gene. The V end lost 0 bases, the J end lost 5 bases, and 2 bases lay between the germline ends. From germline, CDR1 is SGHAT and CDR2 FQDESV (reference sequence). The CDR3 contains 11 residues. The CDR3 here is CASSLADEQYV. The CDR3 coding sequence is TGTGCCAGCAGCTTAGCTGACGAGCAGTACGTC.

The chain carries TRBV6-2 or TRBV6-3 and TRBJ2-1, with D perhaps being TRBD1 or TRBD2 (5 bases each). This CDR3 spans 15 amino acids. Trimming stripped 5 bases from V and 0 bases from J, with 11 bases between. Germline assignment: CDR1 MNHEY and CDR2 SVGEGT. CDR3 bases: TGTGCCAGCAGTCGGGACGATAGCTCCTACAATGAGCAGTTCTTC. Protein: CASSRDDSSYNEQFF.

This clonotype has only a few counts. The chain recombines TRBV11-2 with TRBJ2-4, with TRBD2 as a possible D gene (5 bases). This CDR3 is 16 amino acids long. Trimming took 5 bases from V and 0 from J, leaving 14 bases between them. Germline CDR1 SGHAT, CDR2 FQNNGV. The CDR3 DNA reads as TGTGCCAGCAGCACGATCATCGGGGTAGCCAAAAACATTCAGTACTTC. Translating gives CASSTIIGVAKNIQYF. Full variable domain (rest looked up from reference TRBV11-2 and TRBJ2-4): EAGVAQSPRYKIIEKRQSVAFWCNPISGHATLYWYQQILGQGPKLLIQFQNNGVVDDSQLPKDRFSAERLKGVDSTLKIQPAKLEDSAVYLCASSTIIGVAKNIQYFGAGTRLSVL.

This clonotype was seen many times. This rearrangement joins TRBV6-1 to TRBJ1-2; unclear D gene. The germline gives CDR1 MNHNS, CDR2 SASEGT. The CDR3 sequence is 14 residues long. Trimming pared 6 bases from V and 0 bases from J, leaving 11 bases between. The CDR3 bases are TGTGCCAGCAGGCCGACGGGCGCTAACTATGGCTACACCTTC. The encoded protein is CASRPTGANYGYTF.

This clonotype was seen only a few times. CDR3 in amino acids: CASSFTEIGTINEQFF. DNA of the CDR3: TGCGCCAGCAGCTTCACAGAAATCGGTACCATCAATGAGCAGTTCTTC. The V and J genes are TRBV5-1 and TRBJ2-1; D is unclear. CDR1 is SGHRS and CDR2 is YFSETQ in the germline V gene. The CDR3 loop spans 16 amino acids. V lost 2 bases, J lost 6 bases, and 18 bases lay in between. Full variable domain (outside the CDR3, taken from reference TRBV5-1 and TRBJ2-1): KAGVTQTPRYLIKTRGQQVTLSCSPISGHRSVSWYQQTPGQGLQFLFEYFSETQRNKGNFPGRFSGRQFSNSRSEMNVSTLELGDSALYLCASSFTEIGTINEQFFGPGTRLTVL.

This clonotype was found a few times. The V call is TRBV20-1, the J call TRBJ1-2, with TRBD1 identical over 7 bases. Germline V lookup: CDR1 DFQATT, CDR2 SNEGSKA (reference sequence). This CDR3 is built from 13 residues. Germline trimming cut 5 bases from V and 2 bases from J; bases unmatched to any gene: 5. CDR3 in amino acids: CSARQGTNYGYTF. The CDR3 DNA reads TGCAGTGCTCGACAGGGAACGAACTATGGCTACACCTTC.

In this sample, this clonotype turned up a few times. The chain is built from TRBV7-2 and TRBJ1-1, with D unclear. With 3 bases removed from V and 3 bases from J, the gap between germline ends came to 2 bases. The CDR3 is 11 amino acids. In germline, CDR1 is SGHTA, CDR2 FQGNSA. CDR3: CASSLDTEAFF. As DNA, the CDR3 is TGTGCCAGCAGCTTGGACACTGAAGCTTTCTTT.

The V gene is TRBV12-3 or TRBV12-4, the J gene TRBJ2-1; D gene ambiguous. The CDR3 runs 15 residues. Deletions cut 3 bases from V and 2 bases from J, with 11 bases between. CDR3 protein: CASSLIPSPYNEQFF. The CDR3, as DNA: TGTGCCAGCAGTTTGATTCCGAGCCCCTACAATGAGCAGTTCTTC.